This TCR beta chain was observed in a study of blood T cells in healthy people across ages. Study-wide points: Roughly linear declines in TCR beta diversity per million T cells occurred with age. Lack of knowledge of donor CMV status possibly confounded expanded clonotype changes.

V lost 2 bases and J lost 3, with 11 bases in between. The CDR3 is made up of 14 amino acids. With respect to this clonotype: No antigen is known for it.

Using a J-beta primer mix together with a sample-barcoded 5' primer, a second PCR was run for about 6 to 12 cycles. A template-switch adaptor with 12 random nucleotides tagged each cDNA molecule. CDR3-containing paired-end reads numbering at least 2.5 million came from each sample. Each CDR3 protein is one row after TCRdb ran MiXCR on the 5' RACE reads. The table has 1.5 million to 1.8 million distinct CDR3 sequences, roughly two fifths seen once. The sample taken for sequencing was blood. This chain links TRBV12-3 or TRBV12-4 with TRBJ2-7, with D hard to call. This sequence originates from a woman aged 18-35 years in good health. The chain's CDR3 is CASSLIGIRYEQYF. CDR3 in DNA: TGTGCCAGCAGTTTAATTGGGATCCGCTACGAGCAGTACTTC.